Given below is one TCR beta chain in context. The target of this receptor is not known. The sample holds no much larger clone one base away, and base qualities are not on file. The data derive from a study of T cell responses to AZD1222 COVID-19 vaccine (dated by TCRdb to the early 2020s). The study in broad terms: AZD1222 recipients with second doses at about 4 weeks or about 12 weeks were pooled, because spike-specific TCR depth and breadth did not differ between schedules. Trial participants were enrolled into age subgroups of 18-55, 56-69 and 70-plus years, which contained 148, 28 and 57 TCR-sequenced participants, respectively. A total of around 240 trial participants underwent TCR sequencing, of whom about 200 received two doses of AZD1222 and some 26 received two doses of the MenACWY control vaccine. Points the paper makes about the study in general: The 56-69-year group was small, and its depth increase did not reach significance, likely because of low power. A significant rise in spike-specific TCR breadth and depth was observed after two AZD1222 doses relative to day 0 and relative to MenACWY recipients. Because no day 14 peak-response samples were available, the repertoires could be characterized only after the peak T cell response. Most participants were white British and females outnumbered males, and the authors suggested that clonal diversity may have been underestimated. Only six AZD1222 recipients were SARS-CoV-2 seropositive at baseline, limiting conclusions about previously exposed vaccinees. Reportedly, close to half of the unique spike-specific TCRs recognized epitopes lying outside the regions that are mutated in the B.1.351 and B.1.1.7 variants. Vaccine-associated CD4 TCRs spanned the whole spike protein, with dominant responses in regions 160-218 and 743-854.

The CDR3 regions of human TCRbeta chains were subjected to immunosequencing. The source study handled its data this way. TCRs in the repertoires were compared against a reference library of SARS-CoV-2-specific TCRs that had been generated with the MIRA antigen-specificity platform. Breadth was defined as the fraction of unique TCRs that were SARS-CoV-2-associated. Depth was defined as the fraction of total T cells that were SARS-CoV-2-associated. Using the MIRA data, every spike-specific TCR was mapped to the spike region that the TCR reacted to and assigned to either a CD4 or a CD8 class. Log10-transformed breadth and depth values were compared by one-way ANOVA with Sidak's multiple comparisons tests. TCRdb retrieved this table from immuneACCESS and kept in-frame rearrangements only. Not all clones are present; in checked studies, unresolved V genes account for under half, and no reason is known for the remainder. Clone size and V and J calls were adopted from that table, with D and trimming inferred from the DNA. For this sample there are 95,000 to 110,000 clones; more than 70% appear just once. The leading ten clones occupy about 6.6% of the sample.

The germline V gene (reference sequence) provides CDR1 SGHNT and CDR2 YYREEE. Inclusive of the bounding cysteine and phenylalanine, the CDR3 is 13 residues long. Only the CDR3 DNA stays, 39 bases, in frame from base 1. V was cut back by 4 bases and J by 7 bases, leaving a gap of 9 bases between them. The time point label of this sample denotes: baseline before first vaccination. The vaccinee samples were drawn from two UK trials, COV001 and COV002, one of which was a single-blind randomized controlled phase 2/3 trial testing AZD1222 (ChAdOx1 nCoV-19) in healthy adults. For TCRbeta chain sequencing, PBMC samples from trial participants were taken at day 0 and at day 28 after the second dose.

This receptor was identified in an adult in good health. The sample consisted of peripheral blood, taken on day 0 of AZD1222 vaccination. The sequence joins TRBV5-4 to TRBJ1-6; a tentative D call is TRBD1 (5 bases match). The nucleotide sequence reads TGTGCCAGCAGCAGGGACGGGAATTCACCCCTCCACTTT. Its protein reads: CASSRDGNSPLHF.